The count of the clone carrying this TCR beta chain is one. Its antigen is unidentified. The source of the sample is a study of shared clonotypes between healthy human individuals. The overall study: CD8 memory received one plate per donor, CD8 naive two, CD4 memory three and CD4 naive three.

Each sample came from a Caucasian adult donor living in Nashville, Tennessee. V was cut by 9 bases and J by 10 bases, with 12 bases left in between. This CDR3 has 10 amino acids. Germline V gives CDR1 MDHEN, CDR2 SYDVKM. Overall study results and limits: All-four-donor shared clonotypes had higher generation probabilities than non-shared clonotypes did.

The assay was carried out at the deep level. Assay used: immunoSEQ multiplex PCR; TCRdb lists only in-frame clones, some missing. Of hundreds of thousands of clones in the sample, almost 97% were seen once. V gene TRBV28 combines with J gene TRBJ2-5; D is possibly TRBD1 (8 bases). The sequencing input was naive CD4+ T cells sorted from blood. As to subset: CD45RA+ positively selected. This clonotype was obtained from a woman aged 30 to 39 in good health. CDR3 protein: CASTGGVQYF. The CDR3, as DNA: TGTGCCAGTACAGGGGGGGTCCAGTACTTC. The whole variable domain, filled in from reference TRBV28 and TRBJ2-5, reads DVKVTQSSRYLVKRTGEKVFLECVQDMDHENMFWYRQDPGLGLRLIYFSYDVKMKEKGDIPEGYSVSREKKERFSLILESASTNQTSMYLCASTGGVQYFGPGTRLLVL.